This T cell receptor (beta chain) was profiled in a study of technical replicates of blood from several donors. Profiled with immunoSEQ multiplex PCR; TCRdb holds only in-frame clones, not every one. The sample yields around 29,000 clones, more than 80% seen once. Looked up from germline, CDR1 is PRHDT and CDR2 is FYEKMQ (reference sequence). The CDR3 has 16 residues. Trimming at V came to 5 bases and at J to 4 bases, leaving 10 bases not matched to a gene. This rearrangement joins TRBV13 to TRBJ2-3, with 9 bases fitting TRBD2. Source material: PBMCs. This clonotype was sampled from a human donor in good health. Some clones in this sample may be carry-over from other donors' samples. CDR3 region: CASSPPLAGVADTQYF. The CDR3 nucleotides read TGTGCCAGCAGCCCACCACTAGCGGGCGTAGCAGATACGCAGTATTTT. Full variable domain (outside the CDR3, taken from reference TRBV13 and TRBJ2-3): AAGVIQSPRHLIKEKRETATLKCYPIPRHDTVYWYQQGPGQDPQFLISFYEKMQSDKGSIPDRFSAQQFSDYHSELNMSSLELGDSALYFCASSPPLAGVADTQYFGPGTRLTVL.